This T cell receptor beta chain was recorded in a study of a mutant IDH1 vaccine in newly diagnosed glioma. Background on the study: Either 4-6 weeks after radiotherapy alone or alongside temozolomide, vaccination was begun. Patients arrived already treated with radiotherapy, temozolomide, or both, most having had both.

The CDR3 runs 15 residues. With respect to this clone: Its cognate antigen is unknown.

Time point described: week 23, last vaccination. Every vaccination contained 300 ug of the mutant IDH1 20-mer peptide and was paired with topical imiquimod. The repertoire was sequenced with immunoSEQ multiplex PCR; TCRdb's copy has only in-frame clones and lacks some. The sample holds 60,000 to 85,000 clones, more than 80% seen once. Findings and caveats of the study: A vaccine-induced immune response developed in roughly 93% of the patients. Any relationship between pseudoprogression and changes in top peripheral T cell clonotypes seemed absent.

The sample in question was PBMCs, obtained from a glioma patient whose treatment included an IDH1 peptide vaccine. This rearrangement joins TRBV21-1 to TRBJ1-4. TRBV21-1 is a pseudogene. The receptor comes from a woman aged 50 to 60 with glioma. The CDR3 nucleotides are TGTGCCAGCAGTCTGGACCAGAGGACTAATGAAAAACTGTTTTTT. It translates to CASSLDQRTNEKLFF.